These T cell receptor beta chains were read from a single sample in a study of blood T cell repertoires in COVID-19. Measured with immunoSEQ multiplex PCR; TCRdb has only the in-frame clones, and not every one. The table includes roughly 480,000 clones, nearly 90% detected once. Sequencing was carried out using peripheral blood. These receptors were taken from a man aged 18 to 29 with COVID-19, enrolled during active disease. Each CDR3 is given with its conserved first and last residue. The order of the fields is J gene, D gene, V gene, clone size, CDR3 DNA, CDR3 protein. A D gene is named only where the DNA matches it firmly. Clone size is shown for a subset of rows, as once, few, many or a class of expanded clone.

TRBJ1-2 | TRBD1 | TRBV9 | once | TGTGCCAGCCAGAGGACAGGGAATAACTATGGCTACACCTTC | CASQRTGNNYGYTF
TRBJ2-7 | . | TRBV6-5 | . | TGTGCCAGCAGTTACTCGGCCGCTAGCGACTACGAGCAGTACTTC | CASSYSAASDYEQYF
TRBJ1-1 | . | TRBV28 | . | TGTGCCAGCAGTTCTCTCGGACAGATTGAAGCTTTCTTT | CASSSLGQIEAFF
TRBJ1-2 | TRBD1 | TRBV27 | . | TGTGCCACCTGGGACAGGGGCCTCTATGGCTACACCTTC | CATWDRGLYGYTF
TRBJ2-3 | . | TRBV7-3 | . | TGTGCCAGCAGCTTAAACCCTGTGGGGGTAGGAGGGACAGATACGCAGTATTTT | CASSLNPVGVGGTDTQYF
TRBJ2-7 | . | TRBV30 | . | TGTGCCTGGAGTGTACGTAGAGGCGAGCAGTACTTC | CAWSVRRGEQYF
TRBJ2-5 | TRBD2 | TRBV30 | once | TGTGCCTGGAGTGTCCGGACTAGCGGGAGGGCCAGGGAGACCCAGTACTTC | CAWSVRTSGRARETQYF
TRBJ2-7 | . | TRBV6-5 | once | TGTGCCAGCAGTACGGGTCACTCCTACGAGCAGTACTTC | CASSTGHSYEQYF
TRBJ2-2 | TRBD2 | TRBV7-6 | . | TGTGCCAGCAGCTCCGCCGGCGGGGGTTTCACCGGGGAGCTGTTTTTT | CASSSAGGGFTGELFF
TRBJ1-5 | . | TRBV15 | once | TGTGCCACCAGCAGAACCGCAGGGGTTGGTAGCAATCAGCCCCAGCATTTT | CATSRTAGVGSNQPQHF
TRBJ1-2 | . | TRBV12-3/TRBV12-4 | once | TGTGCCAGCAGTGTGGACAGATCCTATGGCTACACCTTC | CASSVDRSYGYTF
TRBJ2-5 | TRBD2 | TRBV27 | . | TGTGCCAGCAGTCTAAATAGCGGGGGGGACCAAGAGACCCAGTACTTC | CASSLNSGGDQETQYF
TRBJ2-7 | TRBD1 | TRBV30 | . | TGTGCCTGGAGTGCCGGACAGGGGGCCAACGAGCAGTACTTC | CAWSAGQGANEQYF
TRBJ2-7 | TRBD2 | TRBV27 | . | TGTGCCAGCAGTTCCCCACTAGCGGGAGAGGGGGAGCAGTACTTC | CASSSPLAGEGEQYF
TRBJ1-1 | TRBD1 | TRBV19 | . | TGTGCCAGTAGGCAAGACAGGGGGCTCACTGAAGCTTTCTTT | CASRQDRGLTEAFF
TRBJ2-2 | . | TRBV2 | . | TGTGCCAGCAGGAAAGGGGGTGGTACCGGGGAGCTGTTTTTT | CASRKGGGTGELFF
TRBJ1-6 | TRBD1 | TRBV5-1 | . | TGCGCCAGCAGCTCGGGACAGGGGGCGTCACCCCTCCACTTT | CASSSGQGASPLHF
TRBJ2-3 | TRBD2 | TRBV19 | . | TGTGCCAGTAGTATCGGGGCGGGAGCAGATACGCAGTATTTT | CASSIGAGADTQYF
TRBJ2-5 | . | TRBV27 | . | TGTGCCAGCAGTTTAATTGAAGGGGATTTGGAGACCCAGTACTTC | CASSLIEGDLETQYF
TRBJ2-7 | TRBD1 | TRBV11-2 | once | TGTGCCAGCAGCCCCCGGACAGGGGTGAACTCCTACGAGCAGTACTTC | CASSPRTGVNSYEQYF
TRBJ1-1 | . | TRBV5-1 | . | TGCGCCAGCAGCTTGTCTATAAACACTGAAGCTTTCTTT | CASSLSINTEAFF
TRBJ1-2 | TRBD1 | TRBV19 | . | TGTGCCAGTAGAGACAGGGGTTGGAACTATGGCTACACCTTC | CASRDRGWNYGYTF
TRBJ1-4 | . | TRBV2 | . | TGTGCCAGCGGGGGGGATTCAGGTGAAAAACTGTTTTTT | CASGGDSGEKLFF
TRBJ2-4 | TRBD2 | TRBV13 | . | TGTGCCAGCAGCAGGAGCGGGACTTCCAACATTCAGTACTTC | CASSRSGTSNIQYF
TRBJ2-5 | . | TRBV18 | once | TGTGCCAGCTCACCCCTTGGGGGCGCTGGGAATGTAGAGACCCAGTACTTC | CASSPLGGAGNVETQYF
TRBJ1-1 | . | TRBV14 | . | TGTGCCAGCAGCCGCGACAGGTTCCCCACTGAAGCTTTCTTT | CASSRDRFPTEAFF
TRBJ2-1 | TRBD2 | TRBV6-5 | . | TGTGCCAGCAGTTACACGGGACTAGGTGTAGGGGAGCAGTTCTTC | CASSYTGLGVGEQFF
TRBJ2-4 | . | TRBV5-1 | . | TGCGCCAGCAGCAACGGACAGGGAGGGAACATTCAGTACTTC | CASSNGQGGNIQYF
TRBJ1-2 | TRBD1 | TRBV30 | once | TGTGCCTGGAGTGTAGACAGGGCCAATGGCTACACCTTC | CAWSVDRANGYTF
TRBJ2-7 | TRBD2 | TRBV5-6 | . | TGTGCCAGCAGCTTGGGGAGCGGGGGGGCCCACGAGCAGTACTTC | CASSLGSGGAHEQYF
TRBJ1-3 | . | TRBV19 | . | TGTGCCAGTAGAAACCTGGGGGCTAACTCTGGAAACACCATATATTTT | CASRNLGANSGNTIYF
TRBJ2-7 | . | TRBV6-1 | few | TGTGCCAGCAGTGAAGCGCTGGGGCCGTCCAGGTACGAGCAGTACTTC | CASSEALGPSRYEQYF
TRBJ1-5 | TRBD1 | TRBV27 | . | TGTGCCAGCAGCCGGGACAGGGACGCTCAGCCCCAGCATTTT | CASSRDRDAQPQHF
TRBJ2-3 | TRBD2 | TRBV7-9 | . | TGTGCCAGCAGCTTATTAGGACTAGTCGCAGATACGCAGTATTTT | CASSLLGLVADTQYF
TRBJ2-3 | . | TRBV6-1 | . | TGTGCCAGCAGTGAAACGACAGGTCGCACAGATACGCAGTATTTT | CASSETTGRTDTQYF
TRBJ2-3 | TRBD2 | TRBV5-6 | . | TGTGCCAGCAGACCGGAGGGGGGACTAGCGGGGAACACAGATACGCAGTATTTT | CASRPEGGLAGNTDTQYF
TRBJ2-1 | . | TRBV7-8 | . | TGTGCCAGCAGCTCAGTCGGGGGAGAGCAGTTCTTC | CASSSVGGEQFF
TRBJ2-5 | . | TRBV30 | . | TGTGCCTGGAGTGTAGGGGGGGGTTCAGAGACCCAGTACTTC | CAWSVGGGSETQYF
TRBJ1-5 | . | TRBV5-1 | . | TGCGCCAGCAGCTTCGGAGACAGTAGCAATCAGCCCCAGCATTTT | CASSFGDSSNQPQHF
TRBJ2-2 | . | TRBV10-3 | . | TGTGCCATCAGCTATCGGAACACCGGGGAGCTGTTTTTT | CAISYRNTGELFF
TRBJ2-7 | TRBD2 | TRBV28 | . | TGTGCCAGCAGCCTTAAGGGAGGGAGCTACGAGCAGTACTTC | CASSLKGGSYEQYF
TRBJ2-1 | TRBD1 | TRBV7-3 | once | TGTGCCAGCAGCAGGGACAGGGACAATGAGCAGTTCTTC | CASSRDRDNEQFF
TRBJ2-6 | . | TRBV30 | . | TGTGCCTGGAGTGTACGCAGACAGGAAGCGCCTGGGGCCAACGTCCTGACTTTC | CAWSVRRQEAPGANVLTF
TRBJ2-7 | . | TRBV30 | . | TGTGCCTGGAGTGTATTTGCCGGGGGGCCCTACGAGCAGTACTTC | CAWSVFAGGPYEQYF
TRBJ2-3 | TRBD1 | TRBV9 | once | TGTGCCAGCAGCGAGTGGACAGGGGATACGCAGTATTTT | CASSEWTGDTQYF
TRBJ2-7 | . | TRBV15 | . | TGTGCCACCAGCAGAGTAGGAGGGAGGAACGAGCAGTACTTC | CATSRVGGRNEQYF
TRBJ2-1 | . | TRBV9 | . | TGTGCCAGCAGCGTAGCGGGTGAGCAGTTCTTC | CASSVAGEQFF
TRBJ2-3 | . | TRBV9 | . | TGTGCCAGCAGCGTAACGGGGGTGTACACAGATACGCAGTATTTT | CASSVTGVYTDTQYF
TRBJ1-2 | TRBD1 | TRBV6-5 | . | TGTGCCAGCAGGGCCGACAGGGAAGCTAACTATGGCTACACCTTC | CASRADREANYGYTF